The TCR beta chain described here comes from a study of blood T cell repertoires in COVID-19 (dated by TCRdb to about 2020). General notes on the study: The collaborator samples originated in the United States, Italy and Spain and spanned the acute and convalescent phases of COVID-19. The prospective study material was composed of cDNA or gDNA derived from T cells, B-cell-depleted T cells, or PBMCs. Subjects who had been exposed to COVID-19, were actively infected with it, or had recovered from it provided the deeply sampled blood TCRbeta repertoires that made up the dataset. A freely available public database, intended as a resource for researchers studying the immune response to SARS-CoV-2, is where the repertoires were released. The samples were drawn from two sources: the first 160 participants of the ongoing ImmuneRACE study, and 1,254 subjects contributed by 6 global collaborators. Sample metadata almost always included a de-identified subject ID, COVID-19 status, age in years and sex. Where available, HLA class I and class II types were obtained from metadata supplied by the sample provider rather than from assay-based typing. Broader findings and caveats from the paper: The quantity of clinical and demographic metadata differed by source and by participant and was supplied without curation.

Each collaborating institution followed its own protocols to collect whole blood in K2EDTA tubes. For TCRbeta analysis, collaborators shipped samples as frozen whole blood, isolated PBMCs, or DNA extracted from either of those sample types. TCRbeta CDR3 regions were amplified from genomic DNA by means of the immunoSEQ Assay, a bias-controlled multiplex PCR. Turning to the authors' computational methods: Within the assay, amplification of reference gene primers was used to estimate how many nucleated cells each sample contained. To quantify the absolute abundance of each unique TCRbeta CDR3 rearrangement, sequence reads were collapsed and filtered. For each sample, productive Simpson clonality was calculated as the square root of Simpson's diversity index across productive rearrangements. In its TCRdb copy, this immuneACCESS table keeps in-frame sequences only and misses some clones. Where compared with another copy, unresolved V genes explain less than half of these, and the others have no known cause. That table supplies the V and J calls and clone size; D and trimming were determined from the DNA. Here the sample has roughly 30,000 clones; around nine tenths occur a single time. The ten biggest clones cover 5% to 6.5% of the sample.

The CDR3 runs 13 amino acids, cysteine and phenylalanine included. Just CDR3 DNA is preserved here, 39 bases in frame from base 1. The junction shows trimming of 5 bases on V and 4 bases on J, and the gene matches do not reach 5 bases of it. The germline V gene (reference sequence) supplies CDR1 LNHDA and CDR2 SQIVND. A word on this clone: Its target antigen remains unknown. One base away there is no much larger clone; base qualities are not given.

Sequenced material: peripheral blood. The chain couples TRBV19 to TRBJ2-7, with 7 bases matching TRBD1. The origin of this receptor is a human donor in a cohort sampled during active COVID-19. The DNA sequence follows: TGTGCCAGTAGTCGGGACAGAGATTACGAGCAGTACTTC. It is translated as CASSRDRDYEQYF.